The 18 T cell receptor beta chains below all came from one sample that was sequenced in a study of T cell clonality in common variable immunodeficiency. Produced via immunoSEQ multiplex PCR; TCRdb's table is partial and in-frame only. The sample contains some 52,000 clones, none occurring once; approximately 3.6% lies in the top ten. What was sequenced was peripheral blood mononuclear cells. The origin of the receptors is a person aged 18 to 70 in good health.

There are many counts of this clone. The read terminates 3 residues ahead of where the CDR3 ends, so the germline J gene completes it. V and J are TRBV5-1 and TRBJ2-3, with 9 positions matching TRBD2. This CDR3 region has 15 residues. Germline values: CDR1 SGHRS, CDR2 YFSETQ. CDR3 sequence reads: CASSLAGTSRETQYF. The sequenced part of the CDR3 DNA is TGCGCCAGCAGCTTGGCCGGGACTAGCAGGGAGACG.

At least ten counts were recorded for this clone. The missing CDR3 end, 3 residues past where the read stops, is filled in from the germline J gene. The rearrangement links TRBV29-1 to TRBJ2-3; TRBD2 aligns across 9 bases. Trimming cost V 5 bases and J 3 bases; bases outside gene matches: 15. This CDR3 is built from 17 residues. CDR1 is SQVTM and CDR2 is ANQGSEA in the germline V gene. CDR3 DNA, as far as it was read: TGCAGCGTTCTATACTACTTGACTAGCGGAATAACAGATACG. Translating gives CSVLYYLTSGITDT. The whole CDR3 protein reads CSVLYYLTSGITDTQYF.

The CDR3: CAWSTGTAPQHF. The sequenced CDR3 bases are TGTGCCTGGAGTACAGGTACGGCGCCC. The chain is built from TRBV30 and TRBJ1-5; D is perhaps TRBD1 (5 bases). The read terminates 3 residues before the CDR3 end, so the remaining end is supplied by the germline J gene. The CDR3 loop spans 12 amino acids. Per germline, CDR1 GTSNPN and CDR2 SVGIG (reference sequence). The V and J ends lost 2 bases and 9 bases respectively, with 11 bases between them. Using reference TRBV30 and TRBJ1-5 for the parts outside the CDR3, the full variable domain is SQTIHQWPATLVQPVGSPLSLECTVEGTSNPNLYWYRQAAGRGLQLLFYSVGIGQISSEVPQNLSASRPQDRQFILSSKKLLLSDSGFYLCAWSTGTAPQHFGDGTRLSIL.

This clone was detected ten times or more. The read ends 3 residues early relative to the CDR3; the germline J gene fills the gap. The chain links TRBV19 to TRBJ2-2, with 9 bases aligning to TRBD1. Losses at the gene ends were 5 bases for V and 2 bases for J; bases not matched to a gene: 6. This CDR3 has 16 amino acids. CDR1 is LNHDA and CDR2 is SQIVND in the germline V gene (reference sequence). The CDR3 here is CASSAYRGQNTGELFF. The covered CDR3 bases are TGTGCCAGTAGTGCATACAGGGGGCAAAACACCGGGGAG.

This clone has a count of ten or more. With the read ending 3 residues before the CDR3 end, the germline J gene is used to fill in that end. The chain employs TRBV4-2 and TRBJ1-4; D gene uncertain. Per germline, CDR1 LGHNA and CDR2 YNFKEQ. The CDR3 totals 14 residues. Trimming shortened V by 7 bases and J by 5 bases, and 14 bases separated the two germline ends. CDR3 bases read: TGTGCCAGCACCCAGCAAGGCATCAATGAAAAA. It codes for CASTQQGINEK. The full CDR3 reads CASTQQGINEKLFF.

The sample holds many counts of this clone. From the germline J gene comes the end of the CDR3, since the read stops 3 residues before it. The chain uses TRBV12-3 or TRBV12-4 and TRBJ1-5, with D tentatively TRBD1 (6 bases). The CDR3 sequence is 13 residues long. V lost 5 bases and J lost 4, with 9 bases in between. The sequenced part of the CDR3 DNA is TGTGCCAGCAGTGCTCAGGGGAATCAGCCC. This translates into CASSAQGNQP. The CDR3 in full is CASSAQGNQPQHF.

Concerning this clone itself: The read halts 3 residues ahead of the CDR3 end, with the missing end drawn from the germline J gene. The V and J genes are TRBV7-2 and TRBJ1-1; D uncertain. Trimming cost V 3 bases and J 0 bases, with 8 bases left between them. This CDR3 contains 14 residues. Germline loops: CDR1 SGHTA, CDR2 FQGNSA. The sequenced part of the CDR3 DNA is TGTGCCAGCAGCTTTCGGGTTCTGAACACTGAA. Translation gives CASSFRVLNTE. The complete CDR3 reads CASSFRVLNTEAFF. Supplemented by reference TRBV7-2 and TRBJ1-1, the full variable domain reads GAGVSQSPSNKVTEKGKDVELRCDPISGHTALYWYRQSLGQGLEFLIYFQGNSAPDKSGLPSDRFSAERTGGSVSTLTIQRTQQEDSAVYLCASSFRVLNTEAFFGQGTRLTVV.

The sample holds many counts of this clone. Sequencing ends 3 residues short of the CDR3 end; the germline J gene provides the rest. This chain connects TRBV29-1 to TRBJ1-1; D might be TRBD1 (6 bases). Germline lookup yields CDR1 SQVTM and CDR2 ANQGSEA. The CDR3 covers 12 residues. V lost 7 bases and J 5 bases, leaving 14 bases between the germline ends. CDR3 residues: CSALGGRTEAFF. The CDR3 DNA, read in part, is TGCAGCGCCCTAGGGGGAAGGACTGAA.

Many counts were recorded for this clone. The observed sequence ends 3 residues before the CDR3 terminus, with the missing tail filled in from the germline J gene. The chain uses TRBV19 and TRBJ2-6; the D is unclear. CDR1 and CDR2 (germline): LNHDA, SQIVND (reference sequence). The CDR3 is 18 amino acids. V lost 7 bases to trimming and J lost 1 base, with 20 bases between them. The CDR3: CASNVHASLGSGANVLTF. The CDR3 bases that were read are TGTGCCAGTAATGTTCACGCTAGTCTAGGATCTGGGGCCAACGTC.

This clone appeared a few times. Since a much larger clone is just one base distant, this may be a read error. CDR3 region: CASSGRVSGANVLFF. The CDR3 bases that were read are TGTGCCAGCAGTGGTCGGGTCTCTGGGGCCAACGTA. This chain links TRBV2 with TRBJ1-4; tentative D call: TRBD1 (5 bases). The read stops 3 residues short of the end of the CDR3; the missing end is completed from the germline J gene. Germline V gene sequence: CDR1 SNHLY, CDR2 FYNNEI. This CDR3 spans 15 amino acids. Drawing the rest from reference TRBV2 and TRBJ1-4, the complete variable domain is EPEVTQTPSHQVTQMGQEVILRCVPISNHLYFYWYRQILGQKVEFLVSFYNNEISEKSEIFDDQFSVERPDGSNFTLKIRSTKLEDSAMYFCASSGRVSGANVLFFGSGTQLSVL.

This clone came up many times. The read terminates 3 residues ahead of where the CDR3 ends, so the germline J gene completes it. The chain joins TRBV2 to TRBJ2-4; possible D gene TRBD2, 6 bases. The CDR3 spans 17 residues. The germline V gene encodes CDR1 SNHLY and CDR2 FYNNEI. Trimming removed 6 bases at V and 2 bases at J, with 20 bases between. The CDR3 bases that were read are TGTGCCAGCAGCCCCCCCCGGGCGGGGAGAACCAAAAACATT. This codes for CASSPPRAGRTKNI. In full, the CDR3 reads CASSPPRAGRTKNIQYF. The full variable domain, completed using reference TRBV2 and TRBJ2-4, is EPEVTQTPSHQVTQMGQEVILRCVPISNHLYFYWYRQILGQKVEFLVSFYNNEISEKSEIFDDQFSVERPDGSNFTLKIRSTKLEDSAMYFCASSPPRAGRTKNIQYFGAGTRLSVL.

This clone appeared a few times. The read terminates 3 residues before the CDR3 end, so the remaining end is supplied by the germline J gene. The rearrangement joins TRBV29-1 to TRBJ2-3; TRBD2 aligns across 11 bases. The CDR3 totals 14 residues. Looked up from germline, CDR1 is SQVTM and CDR2 is ANQGSEA. The CDR3: CSALGTSGPRAQYF. The CDR3 DNA, read in part, is TGCAGCGCCCTCGGGACTAGCGGTCCGCGGGCG.

This clone appeared many times. Read data end 3 residues before the CDR3 end; the end is taken from the germline J gene. The V gene is TRBV7-9, the J gene TRBJ2-1; 9 nucleotides line up with TRBD2. V trimming: 6 bases; J trimming: 8 bases; junction bases outside the gene matches: 11. The V gene's germline CDR1 is SEHNR and CDR2 FQNEAQ (reference sequence). The CDR3 has 15 amino acids. CDR3 DNA (partial): TGTGCCAGCAGGTTGCGGGGACTAGCAAACGATGAG. It codes for CASRLRGLANDE. The complete CDR3 sequence is CASRLRGLANDEQFF.

The table lists this clone with many counts. The read terminates 3 residues ahead of where the CDR3 ends, so the germline J gene completes it. J is TRBJ2-1 and V is TRBV5-4; 10 bases are a match to TRBD2. The CDR3 length is 15 residues. Germline assignment: CDR1 SGHNT and CDR2 YYREEE (reference sequence). The trim removed 1 base at V and 7 bases at J, leaving 5 bases unmatched. The CDR3: CASSLTPSGRNEQFF. Incomplete CDR3 DNA: TGTGCCAGCAGCTTGACCCCTAGCGGGAGAAATGAG.

This clone has a count of ten or more. The CDR3 protein is CASSRTSGSNNIQYF. The sequenced part of the CDR3 DNA is TGCGCCAGCAGCCGGACTAGCGGGAGTAACAACATT. The V call is TRBV4-1, the J call TRBJ2-4, with TRBD2 matching over 13 bases. Coverage ceases 3 residues before the CDR3 finishes, and the germline J gene fills in the end. V was clipped by 4 bases and J by 7 bases; unmatched bases: 4. Germline CDR1 MGHRA, CDR2 YSYEKL. The CDR3 is made up of 15 amino acids.

This clone was seen many times. The observed sequence ends 3 residues before the CDR3 terminus, with the missing tail filled in from the germline J gene. The chain carries TRBV7-2 and TRBJ2-7, with D hard to call. Germline V lookup: CDR1 SGHTA, CDR2 FQGNSA. The CDR3 covers 15 residues. V was cut by 5 bases and J by 3 bases, with 17 bases left in between. The CDR3 region is CASSRRLTLGYEQYF. The CDR3 bases that were read are TGTGCCAGCAGCCGCCGACTTACTCTTGGCTACGAG.

This clone was counted many times. One end of the junction does not line up with germline, which may come from a read error. The CDR3 end falls 3 residues outside the read, so it is completed with the germline J gene. This sequence joins TRBV4-1 and TRBJ2-5; no clear D. The CDR3 loop spans 15 amino acids. Germline V gene data show CDR1 as MGHRA and CDR2 as YSYEKL. The sequenced part of the CDR3 DNA is TGCACCAGCAGCCAAGGTGGCTCGAGTTGGGAGACC. Protein sequence: CTSSQGGSSWET. In full, the CDR3 reads CTSSQGGSSWETQYF.

In its sample, this clone was seen a few times. The CDR3 end lies 3 residues beyond the end of the read and is filled in from the germline J gene. This chain links TRBV19 with TRBJ1-1; unclear D gene. V gave up 4 bases and J gave up 2 bases, with 8 bases separating them. Germline CDR1 LNHDA, CDR2 SQIVND (reference sequence). The CDR3 length is 13 residues. CDR3 DNA, as far as it was read: TGTGCCAGTAGTACCAATTCCAACACTGAA. Its protein is CASSTNSNTE. In full, the CDR3 is CASSTNSNTEAFF.